At least ten counts were recorded for the clone carrying this TCR beta chain. Its target is not known. The source of the sample is a study of T cell repertoires in cytomegalovirus infection. Turning to the study itself: The public TCR beta signatures pointed to both CMV infection and matching HLA type. Study results and caveats: Across the ex vivo response, the dominant clonotypes were HLA-C-restricted CMV-specific TCR beta clonotypes.

TCRdb itself ran the reads through MiXCR, one entry per CDR3 protein. The sample gives about 320,000 distinct CDR3 sequences, around 9.5% of which show up once; around 4% is in the top ten. Sequenced sample: PBMCs. The TCR was taken from a human donor in good health (CMV status not recorded). Some clones in this sample may be carry-over from other donors' samples.

The chain's CDR3 is CASSFGRDFGVEQYF. CDR3 nucleotides: TGTGCCAGCAGCTTCGGCCGGGACTTTGGGGTCGAGCAGTACTTC. The chain employs TRBV7-2 and TRBJ2-7; weak D call: TRBD2 (6 bases). From germline, CDR1 is SGHTA and CDR2 FQGNSA. This CDR3 spans 15 amino acids. V lost 3 bases and J lost 6, with 18 bases in between.